This T cell receptor (beta chain) came from a study of cytomegalovirus exposure and HLA in healthy donors. The CDR3 contains 13 residues. Trimming stripped 11 bases from V and 1 base from J, with 9 bases between. The V gene's germline CDR1 is MDHEN and CDR2 SYDVKM. 60 Vbeta and 13 Jbeta primers were used in PCR. Using immunoSEQ multiplex PCR, the repertoire was profiled, and TCRdb retains in-frame clones only, with some absent. This sample has 150,000 to 200,000 clones, with around 78% found just once. This clone was picked up a small number of times. The chain has TRBV28 and TRBJ2-6, with unresolved D. This receptor was identified in a man aged 30 to 39 in good health and CMV-seronegative. The sequencing input was PBMCs. The CDR3 DNA reads as TGTGCCTGGGCCAAGTCTGGGGCCAACGTCCTGACTTTC. It is translated as CAWAKSGANVLTF.